This TCR beta chain was recorded in a study of blood T cell repertoires in COVID-19. For the study at large: From the United States, Italy and Spain came samples of acute and convalescent COVID-19.

Original analysis: Reference gene primer amplification gave estimated nucleated cell counts. Clones were read by immunoSEQ multiplex PCR, and TCRdb kept only the in-frame ones, dropping some. V and J calls and clone size are those listed in that table; D and trimming were worked out from the DNA. The table shows about 52,000 clones, with approximately 89% occurring only once. This CDR3 is built from 14 residues. V was clipped by 0 bases and J by 9 bases, with 15 bases between them. CDR1 is PRHDT, CDR2 FYEKMQ, per germline (reference sequence). The sequenced sample was peripheral blood. This chain links TRBV13 with TRBJ2-7, with TRBD1 as a possible D gene (6 bases). The TCR comes from a man aged 55 to 70 with active COVID-19. As DNA, the CDR3 is TGTGCCAGCAGCTTAGGAGACAGGAGCGACGTGCAGTACTTC. This encodes CASSLGDRSDVQYF.